The clone carrying this TCR beta chain turned up a few times. Antigen: not known. For repertoire sequencing, the TCR beta CDR3 regions were amplified from RNA transcripts. An initial RT-PCR round employing HTBI primers preceded a second-round multiplex PCR. TCRdb ran MiXCR on the multiplex PCR reads and lists one entry per CDR3 protein. Among hundreds of thousands of distinct CDR3 sequences, about 22% were seen once, and the ten largest hold around 45%. Clinical symptoms, serum thyroxine, TRAb, thyroid ultrasound and orbital computed tomography determined diagnosis. The sample comes from a study of Graves' ophthalmopathy and Graves' hyperthyroidism. General study findings and limits: Discrimination between ophthalmopathy and stable hyperthyroidism by a 13-signature model showed roughly 88% sensitivity and over 70% specificity. Most thyroid clonotypes with frequency above 0.001 were detected in blood too.

This CDR3 is 16 amino acids long. CDR1 is DFQATT and CDR2 is SNEGSKA in the germline V gene (reference sequence). V trimming: 3 bases; J trimming: 1 base; junction bases outside the gene matches: 12. This receptor was obtained from a woman between 50 and 59 years old with Graves' ophthalmopathy. The sample comprised peripheral blood. This rearrangement joins TRBV20-1 to TRBJ2-7, with TRBD1 matching 7 bases. The CDR3 sequence: CSASPVPTGPSYEQYF. The CDR3 DNA reads as TGCAGTGCTAGCCCAGTACCGACAGGGCCGTCCTACGAGCAGTACTTC.